This entry lists 25 T cell receptor beta chains sequenced from one sample in a study of blood T cell repertoires in COVID-19. TCRdb's copy holds only in-frame clones and misses some; the assay was immunoSEQ multiplex PCR. The repertoire holds nearly 200,000 clones, 86% seen once, with 0.6% to 1% in the top ten. The sequencing input was peripheral blood. The receptors come from a woman in her 70s with acute or convalescent COVID-19.

The chain combines TRBV5-1 with TRBJ1-1; D unresolved. This CDR3 has 13 amino acids. Germline V gene lookup returns CDR1 SGHRS and CDR2 YFSETQ. V was shortened by 4 bases and J by 2 bases, with 9 bases between the two germline ends. The CDR3 sequence is CASSPQANTEAFF. CDR3 DNA: TGCGCCAGCAGCCCCCAGGCAAACACTGAAGCTTTCTTT.

The chain has TRBV7-9 and TRBJ2-2; 11 nucleotides agree with TRBD2. Per the germline V gene, CDR1 is SEHNR and CDR2 is FQNEAQ (reference sequence). The CDR3 length is 16 residues. V dropped 3 bases and J dropped 3; count of bases not matched to a gene: 3. The DNA for the CDR3 is TGTGCCAGCAGCTTTAGCGGGGGGGTCGACACCGGGGAGCTGTTTTTT. Encoded protein: CASSFSGGVDTGELFF. The full variable domain, its missing parts supplied by reference TRBV7-9 and TRBJ2-2, is DTGVSQNPRHKITKRGQNVTFRCDPISEHNRLYWYRQTLGQGPEFLTYFQNEAQLEKSRLLSDRFSAERPKGSFSTLEIQRTEQGDSAMYLCASSFSGGVDTGELFFGEGSRLTVL.

This chain connects TRBV3-1 (or the pseudogene TRBV3-2) to TRBJ1-1; D is possibly TRBD1 (5 bases). CDR1 is LGHDT, CDR2 YNNKEL, per germline (reference sequence). CDR3 length: 14 amino acids. V lost 4 bases and J 4 bases, leaving 13 bases between the germline ends. CDR3 sequence reads: CASSRRGGGTEAFF. CDR3 nucleotides: TGTGCCAGCAGCCGTCGGGGCGGGGGCACTGAAGCTTTCTTT.

This clone has just one count. The V call is TRBV6-5, the J call TRBJ1-1, with D perhaps matching TRBD1 (6 bases). Trimming took 2 bases from V and 0 from J, leaving 10 bases between them. Per the germline V gene, CDR1 is MNHEY and CDR2 is SVGAGI. This CDR3 is built from 15 residues. Here the CDR3 reads CASSYRGNLNTEAFF. The CDR3 DNA is TGTGCCAGCAGTTACAGGGGGAATTTGAACACTGAAGCTTTCTTT.

The V and J genes are TRBV7-9 and TRBJ1-2; tentative D call: TRBD1 (5 bases). CDR3 length: 16 amino acids. The V end was cut by 1 base, the J end by 2 bases, with 14 bases between. Per germline, CDR1 SEHNR and CDR2 FQNEAQ (reference sequence). CDR3 in amino acids: CASSLGPPGDNYGYTF. CDR3 DNA: TGTGCCAGCAGCTTAGGCCCGCCGGGGGACAACTATGGCTACACCTTC. Variable domain in full (rest from reference TRBV7-9 and TRBJ1-2): DTGVSQNPRHKITKRGQNVTFRCDPISEHNRLYWYRQTLGQGPEFLTYFQNEAQLEKSRLLSDRFSAERPKGSFSTLEIQRTEQGDSAMYLCASSLGPPGDNYGYTFGSGTRLTVV.

The chain's CDR3 is CASSSRSPGAYSWTNEQFF. In DNA, the CDR3 is TGTGCCAGCAGCTCAAGATCTCCGGGAGCCTACAGTTGGACCAATGAGCAGTTCTTC. The chain links TRBV7-3 to TRBJ2-1, with TRBD2 as a possible D gene (6 bases). CDR1 is SGHTA, CDR2 FQGTGA, per germline. Trimming removed 4 bases at V and 6 bases at J, with 28 bases between. CDR3 length: 19 amino acids.

The chain combines TRBV5-8 with TRBJ1-5; TRBD1 agrees at 7 bases. The CDR3 loop spans 16 amino acids. Germline loops: CDR1 SGHTS, CDR2 YDEGEE. J gave up 5 bases and V 4 bases, and 12 bases lay outside the gene matches. In DNA form, the CDR3 reads TGTGCCAGCAGCCCGGGGGTACAGGGGTCGTATCAGCCCCAGCATTTT. Protein product: CASSPGVQGSYQPQHF.

The chain uses TRBV19 and TRBJ2-7; 9 bases line up with TRBD2. This CDR3 is 15 amino acids long. The germline CDR1 and CDR2 sequences are LNHDA and SQIVND (reference sequence). V lost 4 bases, J lost 1 base, and 5 bases stayed unmatched. Written as DNA, the CDR3 is TGTGCCAGTAGTACCTCAACTAGCGGGTCCTACGAGCAGTACTTC. It codes for CASSTSTSGSYEQYF. The whole variable domain, filled in from reference TRBV19 and TRBJ2-7, reads DGGITQSPKYLFRKEGQNVTLSCEQNLNHDAMYWYRQDPGQGLRLIYYSQIVNDFQKGDIAEGYSVSREKKESFPLTVTSAQKNPTAFYLCASSTSTSGSYEQYFGPGTRLTVT.

V gene TRBV7-9 combines with J gene TRBJ2-5; the match to TRBD2 covers 11 bases. The V gene's germline CDR1 is SEHNR and CDR2 FQNEAQ (reference sequence). After removal of 4 bases from V and 5 bases from J, the junction contained 6 bases not matched to a gene. The CDR3 has 15 amino acids. The CDR3 reads CASSSQTSGAETQYF. The CDR3 nucleotides are TGTGCCAGCAGCTCCCAGACTAGCGGGGCGGAGACCCAGTACTTC.

The rearrangement uses TRBV7-6 and TRBJ2-2, with TRBD1 as a possible D gene (6 bases). Germline V gene data show CDR1 as SGHVS and CDR2 as FNYEAQ. Trimming removed 4 bases at V and 2 bases at J, with 14 bases between. This CDR3 has 16 amino acids. The CDR3 spells CASSSRGTYNTGELFF. The CDR3 DNA is TGTGCCAGCAGCTCGAGGGGGACATATAACACCGGGGAGCTGTTTTTT.

The genes are TRBV6-5 and TRBJ2-1; 9 bases fit TRBD1. V dropped 7 bases and J dropped 1; count of bases not matched to a gene: 5. The CDR3 spans 15 residues. The germline V gene has CDR1 MNHEY and CDR2 SVGAGI. CDR3 bases: TGTGCCAGCACCAAGGGACAGGGTTCCTACAATGAGCAGTTCTTC. The encoded protein is CASTKGQGSYNEQFF.

The chain uses TRBV11-2 and TRBJ1-4; TRBD1 might be the D (5 bases). The CDR3 contains 14 residues. The V end lost 4 bases, the J end lost 5 bases, and 11 bases lay between the germline ends. The V gene's germline CDR1 is SGHAT and CDR2 FQNNGV. The CDR3 DNA sequence: TGTGCCAGCAGCTCGGGACGGGAGAATGAAAAACTGTTTTTT. Translated, it gives CASSSGRENEKLFF.

The chain uses TRBV7-8 and TRBJ1-6; D is undetermined. V shed 5 bases and J shed 9 bases, with 14 bases lying between them. Looked up from germline, CDR1 is SGHVS and CDR2 is FQNEAQ. The CDR3 runs 14 residues. The CDR3 DNA is TGTGCCAGCAGCCGAGGGCCCCGCGGTTCACCCCTCCACTTT. It is translated as CASSRGPRGSPLHF. Combining the CDR3 with reference TRBV7-8 and TRBJ1-6 gives the whole variable domain GAGVSQSPRYKVAKRGQDVALRCDPISGHVSLFWYQQALGQGPEFLTYFQNEAQLDKSGLPSDRFFAERPEGSVSTLKIQRTQQEDSAVYLCASSRGPRGSPLHFGNGTRLTVT.

The rearrangement uses TRBV7-2 and TRBJ2-7; 10 bases are shared with TRBD2. The CDR3 is made up of 15 amino acids. The trim removed 1 base at V and 3 bases at J, leaving 3 bases unmatched. The germline CDR1 and CDR2 sequences are SGHTA and FQGNSA. The CDR3 DNA sequence: TGTGCCAGCAGCTTAGGGACTAGCGGCTTCTACGAGCAGTACTTC. Its protein product is CASSLGTSGFYEQYF.

V and J are TRBV7-2 and TRBJ2-7; D gene unclear. Germline lookup yields CDR1 SGHTA and CDR2 FQGNSA. The CDR3 length is 13 residues. V was pared by 1 base and J by 4 bases, with 8 bases between. CDR3 in DNA: TGTGCCAGCAGCTTAGGAGAACAGTACGAGCAGTACTTC. It specifies CASSLGEQYEQYF.

This chain uses TRBV6-5 with TRBJ2-7; tentatively, D is TRBD2 (5 bases). This CDR3 region has 12 residues. Trimming stripped 2 bases from V and 6 bases from J, with 8 bases between. CDR1 and CDR2 (germline): MNHEY, SVGAGI. CDR3 region: CASSYRAGEQYF. Here the CDR3 DNA reads TGTGCCAGCAGTTACCGCGCGGGCGAGCAGTACTTC.

The chain recombines TRBV5-4 with TRBJ2-3, with 9 bases aligning to TRBD2. The CDR3 totals 16 residues. The junction had 4 bases not matched to a gene; V was cut back by 1 base and J by 1 base. CDR1 and CDR2 (germline): SGHNT, YYREEE (reference sequence). The DNA for the CDR3 is TGTGCCAGCAGCTTGAGATTAGCGGGGGGCACAGATACGCAGTATTTT. Its translation is CASSLRLAGGTDTQYF. The full variable domain, in which reference TRBV5-4 and TRBJ2-3 provide the parts outside the CDR3, is ETGVTQSPTHLIKTRGQQVTLRCSSQSGHNTVSWYQQALGQGPQFIFQYYREEENGRGNFPPRFSGLQFPNYSSELNVNALELDDSALYLCASSLRLAGGTDTQYFGPGTRLTVL.

V usage is TRBV7-9 and J usage is TRBJ2-2; 11 positions match TRBD2. V lost 5 bases, J lost 7 bases, and 6 bases stayed unmatched. Looked up from germline, CDR1 is SEHNR and CDR2 is FQNEAQ (reference sequence). The CDR3 spans 15 residues. The DNA for the CDR3 is TGTGCCAGCAGCCGTTCTCTAGCGGGAGGCGGGGAGCTGTTTTTT. Translation gives CASSRSLAGGGELFF.

The rearrangement uses TRBV24-1 and TRBJ2-1; 7 nucleotides align to TRBD1. Germline loops: CDR1 KGHDR, CDR2 SFDVKD. The CDR3 consists of 14 residues. After removal of 9 bases from V and 1 base from J, the junction contained 5 bases not matched to a gene. The CDR3 DNA reads as TGTGCCACCTCCCCGGGACAGTCCTACAATGAGCAGTTCTTC. It yields the protein CATSPGQSYNEQFF.

This clone was observed a handful of times. J is TRBJ1-2 and V is TRBV6-5; D is unclear. The germline V gene encodes CDR1 MNHEY and CDR2 SVGAGI. The CDR3 is made up of 15 amino acids. With 5 bases removed from V and 0 bases from J, the gap between germline ends came to 13 bases. CDR3 protein: CASSPTGRANYGYTF. As DNA, the CDR3 is TGTGCCAGCAGTCCTACCGGGAGGGCTAACTATGGCTACACCTTC.

J is TRBJ2-1 and V is TRBV6-5, with D possibly TRBD1 on 6 matching bases. The V end lost 6 bases, the J end lost 15 bases, and 18 bases lay between the germline ends. CDR3 length: 12 residues. Per germline, CDR1 MNHEY and CDR2 SVGAGI. The CDR3 coding sequence is TGTGCCAGCAGAAACCCCACAGGGTTGGCGTTCTTC. Its protein product is CASRNPTGLAFF.

The J gene is TRBJ1-2, the V gene TRBV7-2; tentatively, D is TRBD1 (5 bases). The CDR3 contains 13 residues. The ends were cut back, 5 bases at V and 4 bases at J, with 11 bases in the middle. CDR1 is SGHTA and CDR2 is FQGNSA in the germline V gene. The DNA for the CDR3 is TGTGCCAGCAGCCCCACAGGATCCTATGGCTACACCTTC. Residues: CASSPTGSYGYTF.

The chain carries TRBV29-1 and TRBJ2-2; TRBD1 might be the D (6 bases). Germline loops: CDR1 SQVTM, CDR2 ANQGSEA. V was pared by 5 bases and J by 1 base, with 8 bases between. This CDR3 is built from 13 residues. CDR3 loop: CSVRRGNTGELFF. The DNA of the CDR3 is TGCAGCGTTCGCAGGGGGAACACCGGGGAGCTGTTTTTT.

This clone has only one observation. V and J are TRBV28 and TRBJ1-2; tentative D call: TRBD1 (6 bases). The V gene lost 8 bases and the J gene lost 8 bases, with 21 bases spanning the gap. This CDR3 has 14 residues. From germline, CDR1 is MDHEN and CDR2 SYDVKM. The CDR3 here is CASGTRRQARGYTF. In nucleotides, the CDR3 is TGTGCCAGCGGGACCCGACGACAGGCACGGGGCTACACCTTC.

The V call is TRBV6-5, the J call TRBJ2-4; D not certain. V was pared by 7 bases and J by 4 bases, with 11 bases between. This CDR3 comprises 13 residues. Germline CDR1 is MNHEY and CDR2 is SVGAGI. The CDR3 DNA follows: TGTGCCAGCAACGCTCCCGGGAAAAACATTCAGTACTTC. Its translation: CASNAPGKNIQYF.